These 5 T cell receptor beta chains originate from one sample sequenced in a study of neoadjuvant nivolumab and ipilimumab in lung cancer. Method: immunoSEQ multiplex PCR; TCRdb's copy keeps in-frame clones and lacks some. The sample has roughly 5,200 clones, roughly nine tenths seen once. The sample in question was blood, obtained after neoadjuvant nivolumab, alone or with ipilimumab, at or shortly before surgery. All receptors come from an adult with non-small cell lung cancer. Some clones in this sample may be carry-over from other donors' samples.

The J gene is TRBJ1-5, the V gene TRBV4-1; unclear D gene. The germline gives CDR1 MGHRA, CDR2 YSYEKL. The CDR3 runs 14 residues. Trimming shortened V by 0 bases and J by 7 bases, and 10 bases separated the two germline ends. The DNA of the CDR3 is TGCGCCAGCAGCCAAGATCAACGAGGGCAGCCCCAGCATTTT. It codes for CASSQDQRGQPQHF.

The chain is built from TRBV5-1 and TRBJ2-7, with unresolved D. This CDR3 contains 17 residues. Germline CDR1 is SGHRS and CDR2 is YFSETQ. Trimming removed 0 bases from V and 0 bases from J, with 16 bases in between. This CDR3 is CASSLGNADFSSYEQYF. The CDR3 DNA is TGCGCCAGCAGCTTGGGGAATGCAGACTTCTCCTCCTACGAGCAGTACTTC.

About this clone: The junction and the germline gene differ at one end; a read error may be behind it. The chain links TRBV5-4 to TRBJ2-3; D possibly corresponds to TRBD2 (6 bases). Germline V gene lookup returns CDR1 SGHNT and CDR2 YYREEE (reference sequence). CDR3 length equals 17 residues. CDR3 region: CASSQAGPSRPTDTQYF. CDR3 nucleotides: TGCGCCAGCAGCCAGGCGGGACCAAGTCGGCCCACAGATACGCAGTATTTT.

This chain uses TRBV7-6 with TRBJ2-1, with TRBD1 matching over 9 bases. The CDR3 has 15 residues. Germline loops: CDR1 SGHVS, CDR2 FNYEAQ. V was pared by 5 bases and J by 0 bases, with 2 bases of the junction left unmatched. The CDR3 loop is CASSPDRGSYNEQFF. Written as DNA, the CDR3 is TGTGCCAGCAGCCCGGACAGGGGCTCCTACAATGAGCAGTTCTTC.

This chain's CDR3 is CASSVDTDSSTDTQYF. The CDR3 coding sequence is TGTGCCAGCAGCGTAGACACGGATTCTAGCACAGATACGCAGTATTTT. This rearrangement joins TRBV9 to TRBJ2-3; D not certain. Germline-derived CDR1 and CDR2 are SGDLS and YYNGEE. The CDR3 length is 16 residues. The ends were cut back, 0 bases at V and 0 bases at J, with 11 bases in the middle. The full variable domain, in which reference TRBV9 and TRBJ2-3 provide the parts outside the CDR3, is DSGVTQTPKHLITATGQRVTLRCSPRSGDLSVYWYQQSLDQGLQFLIQYYNGEERAKGNILERFSAQQFPDLHSELNLSSLELGDSALYFCASSVDTDSSTDTQYFGPGTRLTVL.